This T cell receptor (beta chain) is drawn from a study of shared clonotypes between healthy human individuals. Study-wide context: Each donor had three CD4 naive, three CD4 memory, two CD8 naive and one CD8 memory plate. Overall study findings and caveats: Researchers found naive subsets generally carried larger estimated richness than memory subsets.

Naive-designated CD8 cells lacked CD45RO, were positively enriched for CCR7, and omitted terminally differentiated effector memory CD45RA+ cells. Once extracted for a subset, genomic DNA was divided evenly among several immunoSEQ plates. The input for sorted-subset replicate PCRs was about 210 ng DNA, about 30,000 T cell genomes. Assay: immunoSEQ multiplex PCR; the TCRdb copy retains only in-frame clones and omits some. The data hold over 800,000 clones, with 90% to 95% observed a single time. Regarding this clone: The antigen is undetermined.

The sequence was obtained from a man in his thirties or forties in good health. The specimen sequenced was naive CD8+ T cells sorted from blood.

The CDR3 nucleotides read TGTGCCACCGGGACAGGTATGTCCTACGAGCAGTACTTC. Encoded protein: CATGTGMSYEQYF. The rearrangement links TRBV10-3 to TRBJ2-7, with TRBD1 matching over 8 bases. Germline V gene data show CDR1 as ENHRY and CDR2 as SYGVKD. The CDR3 loop spans 13 amino acids. The J segment lost 1 base and the V segment lost 10 bases, leaving 6 bases of the junction unmatched.